Below are 5 T cell receptor beta chains sequenced from a single sample in a study of response to subunit inactivated influenza vaccine. Each CDR3 protein is one row after TCRdb ran MiXCR on the RT-PCR reads. The data contain about 650,000 distinct CDR3 sequences, roughly 14% of them singletons. The source was PBMCs from blood, collected roughly 13 days after vaccination. The receptor set was obtained from a man in his forties or fifties who received an inactivated influenza vaccine.

There are a few counts of this clonotype. V is TRBV12-3 or TRBV12-4 and J is TRBJ2-1; D is perhaps TRBD1 (5 bases). The CDR3 has 15 residues. V dropped 5 bases and J dropped 1 base, with 12 bases sitting between them. The CDR3 is CASSPRAGSYNEQFF. As DNA, the CDR3 is TGTGCCAGCAGTCCCCGGGCAGGGTCCTACAATGAGCAGTTCTTC.

This clonotype has at least ten counts. The DNA for the CDR3 is TGTGCCAGCAGCCCCTTGGGGTCCTACAATGAGCAGTTCTTC. Protein product: CASSPLGSYNEQFF. This chain connects TRBV7-9 to TRBJ2-1; D is unclear. Trimming took off 5 bases at V and 1 base at J, with 9 bases between the two ends. This CDR3 is built from 14 residues. Germline V lookup: CDR1 SEHNR, CDR2 FQNEAQ (reference sequence).

This chain connects TRBV15 to TRBJ2-7, with D hard to call. The V and J ends lost 5 bases and 5 bases respectively, with 19 bases between them. The CDR3 extends over 15 amino acids. Germline V gene lookup returns CDR1 LNHNV and CDR2 YYDKDF (reference sequence). The CDR3 nucleotides read TGTGCCACCAGCCGAGTAGGACGAGAATTCAACGAGCAGTACTTC. Encoded protein: CATSRVGREFNEQYF.

The V call is TRBV27, the J call TRBJ1-1, with D possibly TRBD1 on 5 matching bases. CDR1 and CDR2 from the germline V gene are MNHEY and SMNVEV (reference sequence). The CDR3 runs 14 residues. Trimming removed 4 bases from V and 1 base from J, with 10 bases in between. CDR3 protein: CASSYGGWNTEAFF. CDR3 nucleotide sequence: TGTGCCAGCAGTTACGGGGGGTGGAACACTGAAGCTTTCTTT.

This clonotype has just a few counts. The CDR3 nucleotides read TGTGCCAGCTCACCACTCCCTAGCCAGACGGGAGATACGCAGTATTTT. It yields the protein CASSPLPSQTGDTQYF. This rearrangement joins TRBV18 to TRBJ2-3, with a possible D match to TRBD2 (5 bases). CDR1 is KGHSH and CDR2 is LQKENI in the germline V gene. Trimming removed 1 base from V and 5 bases from J, with 16 bases in between. This CDR3 region has 16 residues.